The clone carrying this T cell receptor (beta chain) qualifies as medium-sized. V was pared by 9 bases and J by 5 bases, with 23 bases between. The V gene's germline CDR1 is SGHNT and CDR2 YYREEE (reference sequence). This CDR3 is 15 amino acids long. Sequencing was performed with immunoSEQ multiplex PCR; in TCRdb, only in-frame clones are kept and a portion is missing. The sample consists of 40,000 to 50,000 clones, 75% to 90% of them appearing once. This entry is derived from a study of PD-L1 blockade in urothelial cancer. For the study at large: Blood was tested 3 weeks (second dose) and 6 weeks into treatment.

Time point indicated: peripheral blood 6 weeks after treatment start. Sequencing was performed on PBMCs, taken around atezolizumab (anti-PD-L1) treatment. V is TRBV5-4 and J is TRBJ1-2; D unresolved. The clonotype comes from a man in his sixties with urothelial cancer. The CDR3 protein is CAIGGVASGSYGYTF. The CDR3 DNA reads TGTGCCATAGGCGGCGTTGCCAGTGGATCGTATGGCTACACCTTC.